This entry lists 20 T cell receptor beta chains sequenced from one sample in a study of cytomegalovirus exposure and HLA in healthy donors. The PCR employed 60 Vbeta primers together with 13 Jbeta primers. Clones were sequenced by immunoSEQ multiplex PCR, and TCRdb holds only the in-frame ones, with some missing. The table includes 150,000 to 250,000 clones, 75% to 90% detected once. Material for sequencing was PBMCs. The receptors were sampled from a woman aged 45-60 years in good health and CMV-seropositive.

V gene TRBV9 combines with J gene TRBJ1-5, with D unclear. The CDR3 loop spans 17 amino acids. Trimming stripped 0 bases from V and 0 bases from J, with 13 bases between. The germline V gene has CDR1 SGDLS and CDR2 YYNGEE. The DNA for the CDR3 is TGTGCCAGCAGCGTAGACTCTCCGGGAGATAGCAATCAGCCCCAGCATTTT. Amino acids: CASSVDSPGDSNQPQHF.

CDR3 protein: CASSNRQFYGYTF. In nucleotides, the CDR3 is TGTGCCAGCAGCAATAGACAGTTCTATGGCTACACCTTC. The chain employs TRBV21-1 and TRBJ1-2; TRBD1, as called in the table, went unchecked against the DNA. TRBV21-1 is marked as a pseudogene. The CDR3 is 13 residues long.

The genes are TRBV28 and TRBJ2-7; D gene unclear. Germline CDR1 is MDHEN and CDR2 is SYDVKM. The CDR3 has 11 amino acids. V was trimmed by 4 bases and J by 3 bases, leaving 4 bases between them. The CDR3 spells CASSSHYEQYF. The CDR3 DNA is TGTGCCAGCAGTTCCCACTACGAGCAGTACTTC.

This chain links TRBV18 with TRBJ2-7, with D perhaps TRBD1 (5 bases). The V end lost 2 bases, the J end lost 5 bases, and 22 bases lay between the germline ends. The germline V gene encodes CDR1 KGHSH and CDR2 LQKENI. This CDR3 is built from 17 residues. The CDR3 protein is CASSPNVAGLLGNEQYF. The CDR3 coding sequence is TGTGCCAGCTCACCAAATGTAGCAGGGTTGTTAGGAAACGAGCAGTACTTC.

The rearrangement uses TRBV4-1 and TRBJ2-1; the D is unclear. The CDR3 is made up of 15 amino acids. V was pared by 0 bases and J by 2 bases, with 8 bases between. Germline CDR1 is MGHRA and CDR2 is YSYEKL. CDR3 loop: CASSQEAVTYNEQFF. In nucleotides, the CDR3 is TGCGCCAGCAGCCAAGAGGCCGTGACCTACAATGAGCAGTTCTTC.

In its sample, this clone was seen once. The DNA for the CDR3 is TGCGCCAGCAGCTTGGGGACAGGGGAGGTGGATGAGCAGTTCTTC. Protein: CASSLGTGEVDEQFF. The chain couples TRBV5-1 to TRBJ2-1; TRBD1 agrees at 9 bases. The V segment lost 0 bases and the J segment 8 bases; nucleotides outside the gene matches: 6. The CDR3 covers 15 residues. Per germline, CDR1 SGHRS and CDR2 YFSETQ.

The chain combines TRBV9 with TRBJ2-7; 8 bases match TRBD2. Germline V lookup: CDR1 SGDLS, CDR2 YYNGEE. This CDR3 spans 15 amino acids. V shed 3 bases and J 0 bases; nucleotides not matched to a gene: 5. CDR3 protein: CASSGSSGLSYEQYF. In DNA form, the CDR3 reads TGTGCCAGCAGCGGATCTAGCGGGCTCTCCTACGAGCAGTACTTC.

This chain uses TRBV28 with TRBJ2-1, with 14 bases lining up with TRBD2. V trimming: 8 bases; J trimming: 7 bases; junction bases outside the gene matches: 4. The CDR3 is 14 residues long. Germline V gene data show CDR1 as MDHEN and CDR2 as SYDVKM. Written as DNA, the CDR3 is TGTGCCAGCCGTCGGACTAGCGGGAGGAATGAGCAGTTCTTC. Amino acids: CASRRTSGRNEQFF.

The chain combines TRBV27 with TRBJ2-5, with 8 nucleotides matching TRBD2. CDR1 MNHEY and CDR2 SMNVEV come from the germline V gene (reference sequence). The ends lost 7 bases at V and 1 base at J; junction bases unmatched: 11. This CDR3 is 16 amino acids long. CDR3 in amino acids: CASKSLAEFRQETQYF. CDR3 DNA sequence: TGTGCCAGCAAATCACTAGCGGAGTTTCGCCAAGAGACCCAGTACTTC.

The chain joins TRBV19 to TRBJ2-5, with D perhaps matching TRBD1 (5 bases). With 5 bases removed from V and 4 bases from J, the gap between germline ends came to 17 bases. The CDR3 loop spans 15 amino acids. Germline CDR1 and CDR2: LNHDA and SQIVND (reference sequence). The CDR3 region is CASSSGQGKRETQYF. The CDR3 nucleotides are TGTGCCAGTAGTTCTGGTCAGGGTAAAAGAGAGACCCAGTACTTC.

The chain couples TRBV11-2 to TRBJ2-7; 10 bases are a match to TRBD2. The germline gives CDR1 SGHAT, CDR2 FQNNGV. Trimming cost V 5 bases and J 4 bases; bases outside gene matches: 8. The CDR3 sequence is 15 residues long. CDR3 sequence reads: CASSGEGLARYEQYF. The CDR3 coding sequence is TGTGCCAGCAGCGGAGAGGGACTAGCGCGTTACGAGCAGTACTTC.

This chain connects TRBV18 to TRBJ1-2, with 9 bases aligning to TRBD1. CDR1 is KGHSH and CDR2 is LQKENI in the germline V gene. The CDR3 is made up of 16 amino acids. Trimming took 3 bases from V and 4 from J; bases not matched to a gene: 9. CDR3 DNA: TGTGCCAGCTCACCGGAATGGGACAGGGTTATCTATGGCTACACCTTC. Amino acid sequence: CASSPEWDRVIYGYTF.

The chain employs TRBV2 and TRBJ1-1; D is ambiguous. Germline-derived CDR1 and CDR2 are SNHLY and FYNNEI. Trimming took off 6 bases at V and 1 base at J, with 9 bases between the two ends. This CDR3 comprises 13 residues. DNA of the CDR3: TGTGCCAGCAGCGACTCAGAGAACACTGAAGCTTTCTTT. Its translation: CASSDSENTEAFF. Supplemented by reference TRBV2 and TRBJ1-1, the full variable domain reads EPEVTQTPSHQVTQMGQEVILRCVPISNHLYFYWYRQILGQKVEFLVSFYNNEISEKSEIFDDQFSVERPDGSNFTLKIRSTKLEDSAMYFCASSDSENTEAFFGQGTRLTVV.

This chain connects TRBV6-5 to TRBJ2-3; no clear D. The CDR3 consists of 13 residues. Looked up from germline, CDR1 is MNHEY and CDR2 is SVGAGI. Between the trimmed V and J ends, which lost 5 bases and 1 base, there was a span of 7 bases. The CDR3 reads CASSLPGTDTQYF. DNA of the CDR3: TGTGCCAGCAGTCTCCCGGGCACAGATACGCAGTATTTT.

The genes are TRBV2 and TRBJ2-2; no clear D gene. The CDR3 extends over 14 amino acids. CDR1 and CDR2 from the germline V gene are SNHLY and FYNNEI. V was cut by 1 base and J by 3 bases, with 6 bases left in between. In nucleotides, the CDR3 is TGTGCCAGCAGTGAAGTTGCGCACACCGGGGAGCTGTTTTTT. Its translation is CASSEVAHTGELFF.

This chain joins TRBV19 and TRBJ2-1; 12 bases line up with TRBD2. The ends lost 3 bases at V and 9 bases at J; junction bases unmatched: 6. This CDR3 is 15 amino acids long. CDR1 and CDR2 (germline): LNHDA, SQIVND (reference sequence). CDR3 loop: CASSISSGGGVEQFF. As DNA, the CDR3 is TGTGCCAGTAGTATCTCTAGCGGGGGGGGAGTTGAGCAGTTCTTC.

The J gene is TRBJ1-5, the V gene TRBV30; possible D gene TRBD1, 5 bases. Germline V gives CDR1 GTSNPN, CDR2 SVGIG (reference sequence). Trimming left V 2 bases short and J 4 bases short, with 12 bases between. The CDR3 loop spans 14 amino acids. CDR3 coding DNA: TGTGCCTGGAGTCAGACAGTTAGTAATCAGCCCCAGCATTTT. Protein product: CAWSQTVSNQPQHF.

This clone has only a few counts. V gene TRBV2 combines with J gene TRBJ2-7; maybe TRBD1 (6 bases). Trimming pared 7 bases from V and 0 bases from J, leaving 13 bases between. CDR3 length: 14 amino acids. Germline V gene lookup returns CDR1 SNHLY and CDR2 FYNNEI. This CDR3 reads CASTGTRVSYEQYF. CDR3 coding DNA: TGTGCCAGCACTGGGACACGAGTCTCCTACGAGCAGTACTTC.

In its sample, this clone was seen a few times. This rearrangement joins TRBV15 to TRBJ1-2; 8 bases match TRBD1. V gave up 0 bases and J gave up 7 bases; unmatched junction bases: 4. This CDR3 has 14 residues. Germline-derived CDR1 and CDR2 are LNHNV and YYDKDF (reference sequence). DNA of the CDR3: TGTGCCACCAGCAGAGAGACAGGGGCGGGTGGCTACACCTTC. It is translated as CATSRETGAGGYTF.

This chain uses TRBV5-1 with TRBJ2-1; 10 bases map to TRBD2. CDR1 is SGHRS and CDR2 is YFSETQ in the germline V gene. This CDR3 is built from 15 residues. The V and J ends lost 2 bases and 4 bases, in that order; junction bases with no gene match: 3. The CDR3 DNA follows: TGCGCCAGCAGCTTCGCAGCGGGAGGGTACAATGAGCAGTTCTTC. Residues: CASSFAAGGYNEQFF.